Listed below are T cell receptor beta chains from one sample, sequenced in a study of neoadjuvant anti-PD-1 for oral cavity cancer. TCRdb keeps only in-frame clones here, not all; method: immunoSEQ multiplex PCR. Of about 25,000 clones in the sample, 25% to 35% are singletons; the top ten hold approximately 16%. Sequencing was performed on tumor tissue, taken after nivolumab (anti-PD-1) treatment. The source is a person between 40 and 85 years old with oral cavity squamous cell carcinoma. The conserved cysteine and the conserved F or W are not part of the CDR3 here.

v_gene: TRBV2; CDR3aa: ASSEVPEASGANVLT
v_gene: TRBV11-3; CDR3aa: ASSPLAGTDTGELF
v_gene: TRBV5-1; CDR3aa: ASSPNNGGELF
v_gene: TRBV27; CDR3aa: ASSLSPSGATYEQY
v_gene: TRBV19; CDR3aa: ASSLGTRTSSYEQY
v_gene: TRBV7-3; CDR3aa: ASSLGLGNTEAF
v_gene: TRBV19; CDR3aa: ASSIGLGKYEQF
v_gene: TRBV30; CDR3aa: AWSLQVSGGRYGYT
v_gene: TRBV7-5; CDR3aa: ARSLWTETLNTEAF
v_gene: TRBV7-2; CDR3aa: ASSWARSYEQY
v_gene: TRBV2; CDR3aa: ASSEGQGAGYEQY
v_gene: TRBV5-1; CDR3aa: ASSLDGVWTEAF
v_gene: TRBV7-9; CDR3aa: ASSFSSGGVNEQF
v_gene: TRBV5-1; CDR3aa: ASSLTGSADTQY
v_gene: TRBV6-4; CDR3aa: ASRLQGEGAYGYT
v_gene: TRBV6-6; CDR3aa: ASSSGHPSYEQY
v_gene: TRBV7-8; CDR3aa: ASSSFREARETQY
v_gene: TRBV30; CDR3aa: AWSPYLGGYT
v_gene: TRBV27; CDR3aa: ASSLSHLAALNTGELF
v_gene: TRBV16; CDR3aa: ASSPKASGNTIY
v_gene: TRBV9; CDR3aa: ASSVAAWDYGYT
v_gene: TRBV5-6; CDR3aa: ASSPNRLAESTDTQY
v_gene: TRBV6-4; CDR3aa: ASSSSPGNTEAF
v_gene: TRBV11-2; CDR3aa: ASSLVGDESYT
v_gene: TRBV11-2; CDR3aa: ASSSRPTSMETQY
v_gene: TRBV30; CDR3aa: AWSRTGFDYGYT
v_gene: TRBV4-1; CDR3aa: ASSQASQTFSPLH
v_gene: TRBV7-9; CDR3aa: ASSLTNQPQH
v_gene: TRBV15; CDR3aa: ATSRNSGSVDTQY
v_gene: TRBV7-7; CDR3aa: ASSLTPGQGYDEQF
v_gene: TRBV27; CDR3aa: ASSVTVTVYGYT
v_gene: TRBV1; CDR3aa: TSSQTSRQPTTRCDKNTEAF
v_gene: TRBV7-8; CDR3aa: ASFRGRTPTEAF
v_gene: TRBV11-2; CDR3aa: ASSKTGEGETQY
v_gene: TRBV9; CDR3aa: ASSGNFMGETQY
v_gene: TRBV11-2; CDR3aa: ASSRGLQETQY
v_gene: TRBV27; CDR3aa: ASSSPSSGSRHEQY
v_gene: TRBV5-6; CDR3aa: ATNRIQETQY
v_gene: TRBV19; CDR3aa: ASSALPGRGDEKLF
v_gene: TRBV28; CDR3aa: ASSFGLSSYNEQF
v_gene: TRBV18; CDR3aa: ASSRDRHQPQH
v_gene: TRBV7-3; CDR3aa: ASSAAGTGRTDTQY
v_gene: TRBV9; CDR3aa: ASSLGGSNTEAF
v_gene: TRBV14; CDR3aa: ASSQIRGSYEQY
v_gene: TRBV7-2; CDR3aa: ASSLGSWGSEQY
v_gene: TRBV5-1; CDR3aa: ASSLGQGSEKLF
v_gene: TRBV6-4; CDR3aa: ASSDSKGGAFGANVLT
v_gene: TRBV5-6; CDR3aa: ASSIGQYGYT
v_gene: TRBV7-9; CDR3aa: ASSLDLAGATETQY
v_gene: TRBV7-9; CDR3aa: ASSHSGTGGREQY
v_gene: TRBV6-1; CDR3aa: ASSRPGGPYEQY
v_gene: TRBV7-9; CDR3aa: ASSVTGMNTEAF
v_gene: TRBV6-1; CDR3aa: ASKPSGGTDTQY
v_gene: TRBV6-5; CDR3aa: ASSKTGGNYGYT
v_gene: TRBV7-8; CDR3aa: ASSWTTRTSNEQF